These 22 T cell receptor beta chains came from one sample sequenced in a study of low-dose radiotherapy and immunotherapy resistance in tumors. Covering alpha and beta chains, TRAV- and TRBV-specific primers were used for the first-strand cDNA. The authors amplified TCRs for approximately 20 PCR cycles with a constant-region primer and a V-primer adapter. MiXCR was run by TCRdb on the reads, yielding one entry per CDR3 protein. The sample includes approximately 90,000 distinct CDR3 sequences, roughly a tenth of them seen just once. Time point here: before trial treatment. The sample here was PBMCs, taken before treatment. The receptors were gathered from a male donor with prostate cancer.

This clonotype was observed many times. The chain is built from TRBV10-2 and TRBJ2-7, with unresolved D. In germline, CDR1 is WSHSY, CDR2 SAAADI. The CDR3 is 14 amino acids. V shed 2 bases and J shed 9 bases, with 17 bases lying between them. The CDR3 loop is CASSEPAASTRQYF. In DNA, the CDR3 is TGCGCCAGCAGTGAGCCCGCGGCATCTACGAGGCAGTACTTC.

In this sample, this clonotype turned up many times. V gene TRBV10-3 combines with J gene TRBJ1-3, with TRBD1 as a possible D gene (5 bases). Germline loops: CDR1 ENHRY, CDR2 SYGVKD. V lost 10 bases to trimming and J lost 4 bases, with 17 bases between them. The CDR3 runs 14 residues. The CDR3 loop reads CATGTFIGGNTIYF. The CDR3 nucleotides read TGTGCCACCGGGACGTTCATCGGCGGAAACACCATATATTTT.

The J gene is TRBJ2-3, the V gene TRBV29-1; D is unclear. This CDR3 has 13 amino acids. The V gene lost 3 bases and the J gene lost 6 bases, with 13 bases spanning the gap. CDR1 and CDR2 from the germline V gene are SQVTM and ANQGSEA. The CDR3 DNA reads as TGCAGCGTTGATGCCTATCCCCAGGATACGCAGTATTTT. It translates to CSVDAYPQDTQYF.

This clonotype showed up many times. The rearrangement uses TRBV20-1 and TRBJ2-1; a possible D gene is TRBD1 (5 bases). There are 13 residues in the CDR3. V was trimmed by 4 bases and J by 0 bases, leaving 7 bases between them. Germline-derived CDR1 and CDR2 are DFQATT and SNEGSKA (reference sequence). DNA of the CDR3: TGCAGTGCTACAGGGAACTCCTACAATGAGCAGTTCTTC. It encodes CSATGNSYNEQFF.

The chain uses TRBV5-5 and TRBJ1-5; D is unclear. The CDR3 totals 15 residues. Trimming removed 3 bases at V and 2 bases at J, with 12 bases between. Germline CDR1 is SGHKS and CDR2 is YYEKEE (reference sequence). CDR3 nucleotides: TGTGCCAGCAGCTGGAGGGTCGGAGGCAATCAGCCCCAGCATTTT. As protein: CASSWRVGGNQPQHF.

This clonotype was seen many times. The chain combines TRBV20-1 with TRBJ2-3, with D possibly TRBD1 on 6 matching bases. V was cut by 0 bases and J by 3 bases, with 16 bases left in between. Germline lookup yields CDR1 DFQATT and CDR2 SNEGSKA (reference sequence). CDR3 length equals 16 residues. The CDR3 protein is CSARDLYRVWTDTQYF. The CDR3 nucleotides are TGCAGTGCTAGAGATCTTTACAGGGTGTGGACAGATACGCAGTATTTT.

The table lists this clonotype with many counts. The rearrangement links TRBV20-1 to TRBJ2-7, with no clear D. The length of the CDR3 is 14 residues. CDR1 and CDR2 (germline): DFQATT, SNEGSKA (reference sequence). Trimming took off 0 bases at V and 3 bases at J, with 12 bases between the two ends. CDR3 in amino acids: CSARDFGGFYEQYF. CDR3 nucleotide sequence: TGCAGTGCTAGAGATTTCGGCGGATTCTACGAGCAGTACTTC.

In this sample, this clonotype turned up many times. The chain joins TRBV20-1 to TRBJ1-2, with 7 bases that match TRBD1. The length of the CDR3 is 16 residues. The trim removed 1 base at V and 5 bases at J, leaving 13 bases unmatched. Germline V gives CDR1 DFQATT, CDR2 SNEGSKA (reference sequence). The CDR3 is CSARVWGVQGGYGYTF. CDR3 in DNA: TGCAGTGCTAGAGTCTGGGGGGTCCAGGGGGGATATGGCTACACCTTC.

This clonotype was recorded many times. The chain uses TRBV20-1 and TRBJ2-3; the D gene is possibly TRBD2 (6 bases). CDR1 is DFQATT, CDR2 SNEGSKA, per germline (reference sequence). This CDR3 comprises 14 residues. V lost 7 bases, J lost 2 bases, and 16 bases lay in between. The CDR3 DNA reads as TGCAGTGGCACCCCGGGACTCCTCACAGATACGCAGTATTTT. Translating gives CSGTPGLLTDTQYF.

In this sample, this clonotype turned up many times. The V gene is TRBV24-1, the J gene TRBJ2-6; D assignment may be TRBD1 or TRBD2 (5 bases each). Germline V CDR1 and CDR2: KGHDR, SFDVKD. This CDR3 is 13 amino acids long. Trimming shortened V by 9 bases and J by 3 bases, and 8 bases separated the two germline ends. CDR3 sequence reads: CATQGRGANVLTF. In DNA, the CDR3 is TGTGCCACCCAGGGACGTGGGGCCAACGTCCTGACTTTC.

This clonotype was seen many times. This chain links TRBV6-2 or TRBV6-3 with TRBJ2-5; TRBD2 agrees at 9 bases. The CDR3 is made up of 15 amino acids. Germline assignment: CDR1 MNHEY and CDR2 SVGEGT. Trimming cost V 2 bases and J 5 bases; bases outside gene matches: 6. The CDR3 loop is CASSYEAGGEETQYF. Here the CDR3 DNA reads TGTGCCAGCAGTTACGAAGCGGGAGGCGAGGAGACCCAGTACTTC.

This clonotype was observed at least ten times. The CDR3 is CSATDPNTEAFF. CDR3 in DNA: TGCAGTGCTACTGACCCTAACACTGAAGCTTTCTTT. The chain combines TRBV20-1 with TRBJ1-1; no clear D. The CDR3 sequence is 12 residues long. Germline V gene data show CDR1 as DFQATT and CDR2 as SNEGSKA (reference sequence). V shed 4 bases and J shed 2 bases, with 8 bases lying between them.

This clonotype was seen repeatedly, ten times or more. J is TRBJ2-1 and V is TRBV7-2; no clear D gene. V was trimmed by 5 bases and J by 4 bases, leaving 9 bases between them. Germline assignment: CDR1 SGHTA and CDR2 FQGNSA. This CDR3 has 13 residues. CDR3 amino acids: CASSPRAYNEQFF. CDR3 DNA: TGTGCCAGCAGCCCTCGGGCTTACAATGAGCAGTTCTTC.

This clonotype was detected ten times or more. CDR3 sequence reads: CASSSGLAVREQYF. CDR3 nucleotide sequence: TGTGCCAGCAGCTCAGGACTAGCGGTGCGAGAGCAGTACTTC. V and J are TRBV13 and TRBJ2-7; 10 bases align to TRBD2. The CDR3 spans 14 residues. The germline CDR1 and CDR2 sequences are PRHDT and FYEKMQ (reference sequence). Losses at the gene ends were 4 bases for V and 7 bases for J; bases not matched to a gene: 7.

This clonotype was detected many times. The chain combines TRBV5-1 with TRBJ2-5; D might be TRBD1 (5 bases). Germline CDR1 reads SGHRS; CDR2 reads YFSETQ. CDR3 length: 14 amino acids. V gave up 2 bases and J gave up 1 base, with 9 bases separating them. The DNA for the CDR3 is TGCGCCAGCAGCTTTTTAGGGGTCCAAGAGACCCAGTACTTC. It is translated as CASSFLGVQETQYF.

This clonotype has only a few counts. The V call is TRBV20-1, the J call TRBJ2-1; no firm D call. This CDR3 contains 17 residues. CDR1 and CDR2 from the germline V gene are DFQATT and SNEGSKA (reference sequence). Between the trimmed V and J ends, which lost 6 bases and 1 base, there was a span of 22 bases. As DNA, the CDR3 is TGCAGTGCGGGAACGCGGTGGCGGATTAGTTCCTACAATGAGCAGTTCTTC. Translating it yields CSAGTRWRISSYNEQFF.

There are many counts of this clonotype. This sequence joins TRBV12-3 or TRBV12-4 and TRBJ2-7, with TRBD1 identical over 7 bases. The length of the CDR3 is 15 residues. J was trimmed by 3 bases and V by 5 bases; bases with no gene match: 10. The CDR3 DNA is TGTGCCAGCAGTCCCGGGGTGGCAGGGGGCTACGAGCAGTACTTC. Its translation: CASSPGVAGGYEQYF.

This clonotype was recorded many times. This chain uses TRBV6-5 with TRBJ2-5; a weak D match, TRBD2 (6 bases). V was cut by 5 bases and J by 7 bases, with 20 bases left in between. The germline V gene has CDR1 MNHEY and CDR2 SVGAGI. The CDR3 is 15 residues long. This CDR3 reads CASSRGSGDPWTQYF. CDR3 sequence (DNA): TGTGCCAGCAGTAGGGGTAGCGGCGACCCATGGACCCAGTACTTC.

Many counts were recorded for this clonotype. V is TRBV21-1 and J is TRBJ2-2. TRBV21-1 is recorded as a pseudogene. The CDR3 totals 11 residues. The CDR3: CASRCTGELFF. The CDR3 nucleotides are TGTGCCAGTAGATGCACCGGGGAGCTGTTTTTT.

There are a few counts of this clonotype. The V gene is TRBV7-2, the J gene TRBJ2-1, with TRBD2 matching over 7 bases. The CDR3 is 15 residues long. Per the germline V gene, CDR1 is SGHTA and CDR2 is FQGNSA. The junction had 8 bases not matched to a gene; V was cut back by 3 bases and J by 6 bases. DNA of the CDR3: TGTGCCAGCAGCTTTGGCGGGAGCTCGGGCAATGAGCAGTTCTTC. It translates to CASSFGGSSGNEQFF.

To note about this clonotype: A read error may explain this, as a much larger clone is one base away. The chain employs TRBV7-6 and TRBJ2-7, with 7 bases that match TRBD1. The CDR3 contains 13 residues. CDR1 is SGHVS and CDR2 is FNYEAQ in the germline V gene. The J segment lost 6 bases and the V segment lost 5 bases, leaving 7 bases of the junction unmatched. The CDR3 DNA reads TGTGCCAGCAGCCAGACAGGGATCAGCGAGCAGTACTTC. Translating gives CASSQTGISEQYF.

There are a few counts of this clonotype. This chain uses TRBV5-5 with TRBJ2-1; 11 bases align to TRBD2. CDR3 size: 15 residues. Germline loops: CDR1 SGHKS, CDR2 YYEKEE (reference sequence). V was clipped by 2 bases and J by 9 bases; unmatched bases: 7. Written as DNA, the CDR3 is TGTGCCAGCAGCTTCATCACTAGCGGGAGCGGTGAGCAGTTCTTC. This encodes CASSFITSGSGEQFF. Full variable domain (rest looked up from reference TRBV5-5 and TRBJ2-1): DAGVTQSPTHLIKTRGQQVTLRCSPISGHKSVSWYQQVLGQGPQFIFQYYEKEERGRGNFPDRFSARQFPNYSSELNVNALLLGDSALYLCASSFITSGSGEQFFGPGTRLTVL.